These 28 T cell receptor beta chains originate from one sample sequenced in a study of blood T cell repertoires in COVID-19. Sequencing was performed with immunoSEQ multiplex PCR; in TCRdb, only in-frame clones are kept and a portion is missing. The table includes approximately 400,000 clones, more than 70% detected once. What was sequenced was PBMCs or T cells enriched from blood (not recorded which). These receptors all come from a man in his thirties or forties who had recovered from COVID-19.

The J gene is TRBJ1-1, the V gene TRBV3-1 (or the pseudogene TRBV3-2), with D possibly being TRBD1 (5 bases). V lost 6 bases and J 4 bases, leaving 15 bases between the germline ends. CDR1 is LGHDT and CDR2 is YNNKEL in the germline V gene (reference sequence). The CDR3 length is 14 residues. The CDR3: CASRVSGFGTEAFF. The CDR3 nucleotides read TGTGCCAGCAGGGTTTCAGGGTTTGGCACTGAAGCTTTCTTT.

This clone was observed a few times. The V call is TRBV10-3, the J call TRBJ1-4, with D uncertain. The CDR3 has 14 residues. The V gene lost 6 bases and the J gene lost 0 bases, with 8 bases spanning the gap. Germline V gene sequence: CDR1 ENHRY, CDR2 SYGVKD. CDR3 in amino acids: CAIRADSTNEKLFF. As DNA, the CDR3 is TGTGCCATCAGGGCGGACTCAACTAATGAAAAACTGTTTTTT.

CDR3 sequence: CASSLQGVINEKLFF. The CDR3 DNA is TGCGCCAGCAGCCTCCAGGGGGTGATTAATGAAAAACTGTTTTTT. J is TRBJ1-4 and V is TRBV5-1; 7 bases map to TRBD1. Unmatched junction bases numbered 7, after V lost 4 bases and J lost 4 bases. The CDR3 consists of 15 residues. Looked up from germline, CDR1 is SGHRS and CDR2 is YFSETQ.

This CDR3 reads CASSDPGTAYNEQFF. In DNA form, the CDR3 reads TGTGCCAGCAGTGACCCCGGGACAGCCTACAATGAGCAGTTCTTC. The rearrangement uses TRBV25-1 and TRBJ2-1; 7 bases are shared with TRBD1. The length of the CDR3 is 15 residues. J lost 2 bases, V lost 3 bases, and 4 bases had no gene match. The germline CDR1 and CDR2 sequences are MGHDK and SYGVNS.

Here the CDR3 DNA reads TGTGCCAGCAGCCAAGAACACAGGGGATATGGCTACACCTTC. Protein sequence: CASSQEHRGYGYTF. The chain uses TRBV4-2 and TRBJ1-2; 7 nucleotides align to TRBD1. The CDR3 has 14 residues. The junction had 3 bases not matched to a gene; V was cut back by 0 bases and J by 5 bases. In germline, CDR1 is LGHNA, CDR2 YNFKEQ.

The chain is built from TRBV6-2 or TRBV6-3 and TRBJ1-1; weak D call: TRBD1 (6 bases). CDR1 and CDR2 from the germline V gene are MNHEY and SVGEGT. V lost 0 bases and J lost 2, with 16 bases in between. This CDR3 spans 17 amino acids. The CDR3 nucleotides read TGTGCCAGCAGTTACTCGATCGCGGGGGGCTTAAACACTGAAGCTTTCTTT. This gives the protein CASSYSIAGGLNTEAFF.

This chain uses TRBV3-1 (or the pseudogene TRBV3-2) with TRBJ1-5; maybe TRBD1 (5 bases). In germline, CDR1 is LGHDT, CDR2 YNNKEL (reference sequence). The CDR3 runs 15 residues. V dropped 1 base and J dropped 3 bases, with 10 bases sitting between them. CDR3 in amino acids: CASSQAGGNNQPQHF. The CDR3 nucleotides read TGTGCCAGCAGCCAAGCGGGGGGGAACAATCAGCCCCAGCATTTT.

The chain recombines TRBV2 with TRBJ2-7, with a tentative D call TRBD2 (5 bases). Germline V CDR1 and CDR2: SNHLY, FYNNEI. V lost 8 bases and J lost 2, with 10 bases in between. The CDR3 sequence is 12 residues long. This CDR3 reads CASAGLAYEQYF. CDR3 DNA sequence: TGTGCCAGCGCGGGTCTCGCCTACGAGCAGTACTTC.

The genes are TRBV7-2 and TRBJ2-7; 8 bases line up with TRBD1. Trimming at V came to 3 bases and at J to 2 bases, leaving 3 bases not matched to a gene. CDR3 length equals 14 residues. In germline, CDR1 is SGHTA, CDR2 FQGNSA. The CDR3 sequence: CASSLGQATYEQYF. As DNA, the CDR3 is TGTGCCAGCAGCTTGGGACAGGCCACCTACGAGCAGTACTTC.

The sample holds one count of this clone. The J gene is TRBJ2-5, the V gene TRBV19; TRBD1 might be the D (5 bases). V was trimmed by 7 bases and J by 5 bases, leaving 29 bases between them. The CDR3 consists of 18 residues. Germline CDR1 is LNHDA and CDR2 is SQIVND (reference sequence). In nucleotides, the CDR3 is TGTGCCAGTAAGCCCGACAGATTATCGTCCCTGCCGGGCGAGACCCAGTACTTC. Protein sequence: CASKPDRLSSLPGETQYF.

The chain has TRBV29-1 and TRBJ1-6; 8 positions agree with TRBD1. This CDR3 comprises 13 residues. With 7 bases clipped from V and 10 bases from J, the junction kept 9 bases outside the gene matches. CDR1 is SQVTM and CDR2 is ANQGSEA in the germline V gene. The CDR3 nucleotides read TGCAGCGCGAACGACAGGGGAAGCTCACCCCTCCACTTT. Translation gives CSANDRGSSPLHF.

This clone appeared once. The chain carries TRBV5-1 and TRBJ2-5; 8 nucleotides match TRBD2. After removal of 5 bases from V and 5 bases from J, the junction contained 8 bases not matched to a gene. Looked up from germline, CDR1 is SGHRS and CDR2 is YFSETQ. The CDR3 spans 14 residues. DNA for the CDR3: TGCGCCAGCAGACCCCTCCCGGGGGGGGAGACCCAGTACTTC. As protein: CASRPLPGGETQYF.

The chain couples TRBV6-2 or TRBV6-3 to TRBJ2-1, with 12 bases lining up with TRBD2. Germline V lookup: CDR1 MNHEY, CDR2 SVGEGT. The CDR3 consists of 17 residues. J lost 2 bases, V lost 5 bases, and 7 bases had no gene match. The CDR3 sequence: CASSPLTSGGTYNEQFF. CDR3 DNA: TGTGCCAGCAGTCCCCTGACTAGCGGGGGCACCTACAATGAGCAGTTCTTC.

The J gene is TRBJ2-3, the V gene TRBV5-1; weak D call: TRBD2 (5 bases). Trimming pared 0 bases from V and 3 bases from J, leaving 8 bases between. The CDR3 totals 14 residues. Germline V gives CDR1 SGHRS, CDR2 YFSETQ. CDR3 DNA: TGCGCCAGCAGCTTGGGGACTGCTACAGATACGCAGTATTTT. Protein sequence: CASSLGTATDTQYF.

The CDR3 region has the DNA TGTGCCAGCAGTCCCCTGTCCGGAGATACGCAGTATTTT. The encoded protein is CASSPLSGDTQYF. This chain connects TRBV9 to TRBJ2-3; D call uncertain. The V and J ends lost 5 bases and 5 bases respectively, with 12 bases between them. Germline-derived CDR1 and CDR2 are SGDLS and YYNGEE. CDR3 length: 13 amino acids.

This clone was seen only once. The V gene is TRBV7-9, the J gene TRBJ1-6, with 7 bases identical to TRBD1. Trimming cost V 3 bases and J 7 bases; bases outside gene matches: 3. The CDR3 is 14 residues long. The germline V gene has CDR1 SEHNR and CDR2 FQNEAQ (reference sequence). The CDR3 sequence: CASSFGRGNSPLHF. The CDR3 DNA follows: TGTGCCAGCAGCTTCGGCAGGGGGAATTCACCCCTCCACTTT. The variable domain in full, with the rest retrieved from reference TRBV7-9 and TRBJ1-6, is DTGVSQNPRHKITKRGQNVTFRCDPISEHNRLYWYRQTLGQGPEFLTYFQNEAQLEKSRLLSDRFSAERPKGSFSTLEIQRTEQGDSAMYLCASSFGRGNSPLHFGNGTRLTVT.

The CDR3 spells CASSHPSGAYNEQFF. In DNA, the CDR3 is TGTGCCAGCAGCCATCCTAGCGGGGCTTACAATGAGCAGTTCTTC. The chain combines TRBV16 with TRBJ2-1; 9 nucleotides line up with TRBD2. Germline V gene lookup returns CDR1 KGHSY and CDR2 FQNENV. CDR3 size: 15 residues. The V and J ends lost 3 bases and 4 bases, in that order; junction bases with no gene match: 4.

The chain has TRBV5-6 and TRBJ1-6, with D tentatively TRBD1 (5 bases). Germline V gene data show CDR1 as SGHDT and CDR2 as YYEEEE. V lost 0 bases and J lost 7, with 11 bases in between. The CDR3 covers 15 residues. CDR3 region: CASSLDRRGNSPLHF. CDR3 DNA sequence: TGTGCCAGCAGCTTGGACAGGAGAGGAAATTCACCCCTCCACTTT. Drawing the rest from reference TRBV5-6 and TRBJ1-6, the complete variable domain is DAGVTQSPTHLIKTRGQQVTLRCSPKSGHDTVSWYQQALGQGPQFIFQYYEEEERQRGNFPDRFSGHQFPNYSSELNVNALLLGDSALYLCASSLDRRGNSPLHFGNGTRLTVT.

The J gene is TRBJ1-5, the V gene TRBV7-9, with 11 positions matching TRBD1. Germline-derived CDR1 and CDR2 are SEHNR and FQNEAQ (reference sequence). This CDR3 spans 16 amino acids. V was pared by 4 bases and J by 3 bases, with 5 bases of the junction left unmatched. The CDR3 coding sequence is TGTGCCAGCAGCTCCGGACAGGGGGCGACCAATCAGCCCCAGCATTTT. Translated, it gives CASSSGQGATNQPQHF.

This clone was observed once. The chain couples TRBV19 to TRBJ1-3, with D maybe TRBD1 (5 bases). Germline values: CDR1 LNHDA, CDR2 SQIVND (reference sequence). V lost 8 bases and J 7 bases, leaving 15 bases between the germline ends. This CDR3 is built from 13 residues. DNA for the CDR3: TGTGCCAGTGCCGACAGAGGTGGTAACACCATATATTTT. This encodes CASADRGGNTIYF.

The chain combines TRBV6-2 or TRBV6-3 with TRBJ2-2; D not certain. Germline CDR1 and CDR2: MNHEY and SVGEGT. The CDR3 sequence is 14 residues long. The V end lost 4 bases, the J end lost 0 bases, and 6 bases lay between the germline ends. This CDR3 reads CASSLATNTGELFF. The CDR3 DNA follows: TGTGCCAGCAGTTTGGCAACGAACACCGGGGAGCTGTTTTTT.

This clone was counted between two and nine times. This chain connects TRBV30 to TRBJ2-7; D may be TRBD2 (6 bases). The length of the CDR3 is 12 residues. Germline V lookup: CDR1 GTSNPN, CDR2 SVGIG (reference sequence). Trimming shortened V by 4 bases and J by 2 bases, and 9 bases separated the two germline ends. The CDR3 sequence: CAWTGTPYEQYF. The CDR3 DNA reads as TGTGCCTGGACCGGGACTCCCTACGAGCAGTACTTC.

V and J are TRBV19 and TRBJ1-4, with 7 positions matching TRBD1. The junction had 8 bases not matched to a gene; V was cut back by 3 bases and J by 7 bases. Germline loops: CDR1 LNHDA, CDR2 SQIVND (reference sequence). The CDR3 is made up of 15 amino acids. This CDR3 reads CASSIGRTGPEKLFF. DNA of the CDR3: TGTGCCAGTAGTATCGGTCGGACAGGCCCTGAAAAACTGTTTTTT.

The V call is TRBV15, the J call TRBJ1-3, with D unresolved. V was pared by 0 bases and J by 11 bases, with 11 bases between. There are 13 residues in the CDR3. Germline lookup yields CDR1 LNHNV and CDR2 YYDKDF (reference sequence). This chain's CDR3 is CATSRDKRAPIYF. For the CDR3, the DNA is TGTGCCACCAGCAGAGATAAGAGGGCACCCATATATTTT.

The CDR3 DNA reads TGTGCCAGCAGCCCCCCAAATCAGCCCCAGCATTTT. Translating it yields CASSPPNQPQHF. The rearrangement uses TRBV7-2 and TRBJ1-5; unclear D gene. The germline V gene has CDR1 SGHTA and CDR2 FQGNSA. V lost 5 bases to trimming and J lost 4 bases, with 6 bases between them. The CDR3 has 12 residues.

The gene calls are TRBV7-9 and TRBJ1-2; D is ambiguous. Germline CDR1 SEHNR, CDR2 FQNEAQ (reference sequence). CDR3 length: 12 residues. V was clipped by 2 bases and J by 8 bases, with 9 bases between them. CDR3 sequence reads: CASSLNGVGYTF. CDR3 nucleotides: TGTGCCAGCAGCTTAAACGGGGTGGGCTACACCTTC.

This rearrangement joins TRBV25-1 to TRBJ2-3; 12 bases agree with TRBD2. Germline assignment: CDR1 MGHDK and CDR2 SYGVNS. The CDR3 is 16 amino acids. Trimming at V came to 3 bases and at J to 6 bases, leaving 7 bases not matched to a gene. CDR3 amino acids: CASSDLSGTSGDTQYF. CDR3 sequence (DNA): TGTGCCAGCAGTGACCTTAGCGGGACTAGCGGGGATACGCAGTATTTT.

The CDR3 DNA reads as TGTGCCAGCAGCGTAACAGGGCCAAACACTGAAGCTTTCTTT. Amino acids: CASSVTGPNTEAFF. The chain recombines TRBV9 with TRBJ1-1; weak D call: TRBD1 (6 bases). This CDR3 has 14 amino acids. Looked up from germline, CDR1 is SGDLS and CDR2 is YYNGEE. V was shortened by 1 base and J by 2 bases, with 9 bases between the two germline ends.